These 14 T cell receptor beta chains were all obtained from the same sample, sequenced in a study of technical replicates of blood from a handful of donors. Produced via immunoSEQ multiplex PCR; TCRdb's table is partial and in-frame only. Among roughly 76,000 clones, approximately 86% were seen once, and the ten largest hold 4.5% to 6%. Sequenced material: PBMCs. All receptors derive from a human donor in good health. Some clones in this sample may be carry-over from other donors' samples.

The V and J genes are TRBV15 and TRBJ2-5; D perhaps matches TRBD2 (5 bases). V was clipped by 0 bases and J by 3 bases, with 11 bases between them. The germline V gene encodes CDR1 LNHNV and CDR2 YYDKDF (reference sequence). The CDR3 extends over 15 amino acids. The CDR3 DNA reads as TGTGCCACCAGCAGAGACTCACCGCGGGAAGAGACCCAGTACTTC. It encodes CATSRDSPREETQYF.

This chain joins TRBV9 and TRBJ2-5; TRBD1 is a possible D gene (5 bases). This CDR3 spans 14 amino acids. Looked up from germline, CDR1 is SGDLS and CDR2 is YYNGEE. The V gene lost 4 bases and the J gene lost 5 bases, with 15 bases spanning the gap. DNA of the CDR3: TGTGCCAGCAGCCCCCAGGGTAGGTTGGAGACCCAGTACTTC. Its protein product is CASSPQGRLETQYF.

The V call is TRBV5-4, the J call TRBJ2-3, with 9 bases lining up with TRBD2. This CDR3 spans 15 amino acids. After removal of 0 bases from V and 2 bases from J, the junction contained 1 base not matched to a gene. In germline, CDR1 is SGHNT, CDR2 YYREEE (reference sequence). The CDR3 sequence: CASSLGTSVTDTQYF. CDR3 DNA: TGTGCCAGCAGCTTGGGGACTAGCGTCACAGATACGCAGTATTTT.

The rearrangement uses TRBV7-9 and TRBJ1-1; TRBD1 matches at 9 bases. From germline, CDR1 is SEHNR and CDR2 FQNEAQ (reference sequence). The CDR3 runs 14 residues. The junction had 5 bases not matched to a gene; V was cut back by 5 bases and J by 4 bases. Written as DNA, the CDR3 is TGTGCCAGCAGCATCGGACAGGGGAGCACTGAAGCTTTCTTT. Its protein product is CASSIGQGSTEAFF.

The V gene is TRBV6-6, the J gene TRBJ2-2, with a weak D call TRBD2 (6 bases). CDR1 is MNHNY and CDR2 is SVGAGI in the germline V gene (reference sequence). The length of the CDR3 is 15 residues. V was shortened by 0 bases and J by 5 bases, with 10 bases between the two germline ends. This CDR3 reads CASSYSGGGTGELFF. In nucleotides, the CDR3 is TGTGCCAGCAGTTACTCCGGGGGAGGTACCGGGGAGCTGTTTTTT.

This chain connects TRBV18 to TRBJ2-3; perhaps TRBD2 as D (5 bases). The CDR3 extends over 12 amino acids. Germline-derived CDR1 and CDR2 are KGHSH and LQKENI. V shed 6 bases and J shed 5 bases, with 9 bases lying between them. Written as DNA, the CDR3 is TGTGCCAGCTCCCCAGAGGGAGATACGCAGTATTTT. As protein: CASSPEGDTQYF.

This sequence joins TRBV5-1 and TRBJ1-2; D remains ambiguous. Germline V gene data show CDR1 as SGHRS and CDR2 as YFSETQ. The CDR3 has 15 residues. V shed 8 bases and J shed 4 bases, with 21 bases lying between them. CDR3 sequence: CASSGEARGSYGYTF. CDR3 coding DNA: TGCGCCAGTAGCGGCGAGGCTCGGGGAAGCTATGGCTACACCTTC. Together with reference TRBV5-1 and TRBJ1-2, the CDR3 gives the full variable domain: KAGVTQTPRYLIKTRGQQVTLSCSPISGHRSVSWYQQTPGQGLQFLFEYFSETQRNKGNFPGRFSGRQFSNSRSEMNVSTLELGDSALYLCASSGEARGSYGYTFGSGTRLTVV.

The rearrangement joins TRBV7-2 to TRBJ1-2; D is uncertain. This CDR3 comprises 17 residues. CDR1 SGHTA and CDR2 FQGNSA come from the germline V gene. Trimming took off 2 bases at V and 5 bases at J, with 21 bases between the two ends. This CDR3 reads CASSLSPRPEENYGYTF. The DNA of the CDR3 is TGTGCCAGCAGCTTATCACCCCGCCCGGAGGAGAATTATGGCTACACCTTC.

DNA for the CDR3: TGTGCCAGCAGCGTGGGGAGCTCTGGAAACACCATATATTTT. Protein sequence: CASSVGSSGNTIYF. The rearrangement links TRBV2 to TRBJ1-3; no clear D gene. Germline V gene lookup returns CDR1 SNHLY and CDR2 FYNNEI. The CDR3 extends over 14 amino acids. Trimming took 6 bases from V and 0 from J, leaving 9 bases between them.

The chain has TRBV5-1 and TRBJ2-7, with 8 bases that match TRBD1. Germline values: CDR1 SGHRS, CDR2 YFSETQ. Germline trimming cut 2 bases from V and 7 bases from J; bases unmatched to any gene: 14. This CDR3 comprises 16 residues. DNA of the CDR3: TGCGCCAGCAGCTTTGGACAGGGCGGCCCAACGGGGGAGCAGTACTTC. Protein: CASSFGQGGPTGEQYF.

The CDR3 protein is CASSRAGGGYNEQFF. DNA for the CDR3: TGCGCCAGCAGCCGAGCGGGCGGGGGTTACAATGAGCAGTTCTTC. V is TRBV4-3 and J is TRBJ2-1; TRBD2 agrees at 7 bases. In germline, CDR1 is LGHNA, CDR2 YSLEER. The trim removed 4 bases at V and 4 bases at J, leaving 7 bases unmatched. This CDR3 comprises 15 residues.

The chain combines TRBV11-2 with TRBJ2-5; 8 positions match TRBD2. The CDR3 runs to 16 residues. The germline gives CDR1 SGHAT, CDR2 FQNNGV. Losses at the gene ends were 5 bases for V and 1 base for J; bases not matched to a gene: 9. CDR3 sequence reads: CASSLMGAGAQETQYF. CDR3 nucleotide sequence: TGTGCCAGCAGCCTAATGGGAGCGGGGGCCCAAGAGACCCAGTACTTC.

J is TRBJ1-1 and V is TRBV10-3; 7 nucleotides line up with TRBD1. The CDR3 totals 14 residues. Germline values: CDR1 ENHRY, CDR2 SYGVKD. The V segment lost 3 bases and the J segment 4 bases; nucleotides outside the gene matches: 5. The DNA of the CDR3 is TGTGCCATCAGTGACCCCGACAGGGCCACTGAAGCTTTCTTT. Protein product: CAISDPDRATEAFF.

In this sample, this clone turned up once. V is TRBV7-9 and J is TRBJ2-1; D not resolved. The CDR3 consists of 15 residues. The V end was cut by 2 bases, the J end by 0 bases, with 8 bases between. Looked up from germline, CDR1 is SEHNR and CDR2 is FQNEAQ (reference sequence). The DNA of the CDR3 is TGTGCCAGCAGCTTAATACAGAACTCCTACAATGAGCAGTTCTTC. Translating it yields CASSLIQNSYNEQFF.